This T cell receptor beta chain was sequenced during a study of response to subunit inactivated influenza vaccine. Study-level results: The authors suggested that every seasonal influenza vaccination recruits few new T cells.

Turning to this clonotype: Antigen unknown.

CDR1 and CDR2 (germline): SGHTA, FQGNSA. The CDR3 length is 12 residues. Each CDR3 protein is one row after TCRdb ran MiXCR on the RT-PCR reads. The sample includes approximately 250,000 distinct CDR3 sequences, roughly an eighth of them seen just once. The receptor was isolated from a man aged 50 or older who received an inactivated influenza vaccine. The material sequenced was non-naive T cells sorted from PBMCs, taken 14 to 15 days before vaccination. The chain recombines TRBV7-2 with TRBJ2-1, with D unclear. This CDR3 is CASQYGVNEQFF. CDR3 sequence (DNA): TGTGCAAGCCAGTATGGGGTCAATGAGCAGTTCTTC.